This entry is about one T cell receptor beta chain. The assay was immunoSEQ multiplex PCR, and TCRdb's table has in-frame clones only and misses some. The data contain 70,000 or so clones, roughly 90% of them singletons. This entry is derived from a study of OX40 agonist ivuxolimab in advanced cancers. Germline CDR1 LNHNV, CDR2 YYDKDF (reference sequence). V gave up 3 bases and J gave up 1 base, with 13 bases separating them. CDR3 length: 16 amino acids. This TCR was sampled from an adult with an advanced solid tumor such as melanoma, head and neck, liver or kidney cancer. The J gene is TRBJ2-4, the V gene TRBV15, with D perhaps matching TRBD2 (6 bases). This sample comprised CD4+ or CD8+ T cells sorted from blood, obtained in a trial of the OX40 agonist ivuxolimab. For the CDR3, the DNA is TGTGCCACCAGCAGGGGGGGAGCGAGGGCCAAAAACATTCAGTACTTC. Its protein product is CATSRGGARAKNIQYF.